This T cell receptor beta chain comes out of a study of T cells in localized non-small cell lung cancer. Study-level points and caveats: Heterogeneity stays possible, as sequencing covered only one tumor region. A median approximately 61 of the top 100 tumor clones appeared in adjacent lung. The study linked higher blood T cell density to longer overall survival. Uninvolved adjacent lung showed higher T cell clonality than tumor.

Data came from immunoSEQ multiplex PCR; TCRdb stores just in-frame clones and leaves some out. The table has more than 10,000 clones, around 84% seen once; the top ten hold 58%. V shed 2 bases and J shed 0 bases, with 11 bases lying between them. This CDR3 comprises 15 residues. The germline V gene has CDR1 MNHNY and CDR2 SVGAGI (reference sequence). Comment on this clone: No antigen is known for it.

V usage is TRBV6-6 and J usage is TRBJ2-7; a weak D match, TRBD1 (6 bases). The sample was peripheral blood, taken before any cancer treatment. This TCR was recovered from a male donor aged 60 or older with stage III lung adenocarcinoma. The CDR3 bases are TGTGCCAGCAGTTACAATCAGGGGAGCTCCTACGAGCAGTACTTC. It specifies CASSYNQGSSYEQYF.